A single sample gave rise to the 25 T cell receptor beta chains below, sequenced in a study of blood T cell repertoires in COVID-19. Data came from immunoSEQ multiplex PCR; TCRdb stores just in-frame clones and leaves some out. Of around 99,000 clones in the sample, 80% are singletons; the top ten hold 3.5% to 5%. The specimen sequenced was peripheral blood. These receptors were collected from a human donor in a cohort sampled during active or convalescent COVID-19.

J is TRBJ2-3 and V is TRBV4-3, with 9 bases matching TRBD2. V lost 0 bases to trimming and J lost 5 bases; unmatched junction nucleotides: 12. The CDR3 is made up of 18 amino acids. Germline CDR1 reads LGHNA; CDR2 reads YSLEER. CDR3 residues: CASSQDRTVAGVVDTQYF. CDR3 nucleotides: TGCGCCAGCAGCCAAGATAGAACGGTAGCGGGGGTGGTAGATACGCAGTATTTT.

The V call is TRBV11-3, the J call TRBJ2-2, with 8 bases fitting TRBD2. The CDR3 spans 14 residues. Germline assignment: CDR1 SGHNT and CDR2 YENEEA. V was clipped by 5 bases and J by 6 bases; unmatched bases: 5. The CDR3 loop is CASSPRGLAGELFF. CDR3 coding DNA: TGTGCCAGCAGCCCCCGGGGACTAGCCGGGGAGCTGTTTTTT.

The chain has TRBV7-9 and TRBJ1-1; D not certain. Germline assignment: CDR1 SEHNR and CDR2 FQNEAQ (reference sequence). CDR3 length equals 14 residues. V was shortened by 1 base and J by 3 bases, with 9 bases between the two germline ends. The CDR3 loop is CASSLGWRDTEAFF. Here the CDR3 DNA reads TGTGCCAGCAGCTTAGGATGGCGGGACACTGAAGCTTTCTTT.

The genes are TRBV19 and TRBJ2-1, with TRBD2 matching 7 bases. Per the germline V gene, CDR1 is LNHDA and CDR2 is SQIVND (reference sequence). After removal of 3 bases from V and 7 bases from J, the junction contained 6 bases not matched to a gene. This CDR3 is 14 amino acids long. CDR3 in DNA: TGTGCCAGTAGTATCTGGGAGGGCCGTAATGAGCAGTTCTTC. Amino acids: CASSIWEGRNEQFF.

The chain recombines TRBV30 with TRBJ2-1, with D perhaps matching TRBD1 (6 bases). V lost 3 bases and J 1 base, leaving 13 bases between the germline ends. Germline CDR1 reads GTSNPN; CDR2 reads SVGIG (reference sequence). The CDR3 has 15 residues. The DNA of the CDR3 is TGTGCCTGGAGACCGGGACACTTATCCTACAATGAGCAGTTCTTC. Residues: CAWRPGHLSYNEQFF.

The rearrangement joins TRBV25-1 to TRBJ2-1, with TRBD1 as a possible D gene (5 bases). The V end lost 5 bases, the J end lost 2 bases, and 16 bases lay between the germline ends. From germline, CDR1 is MGHDK and CDR2 SYGVNS. The CDR3 totals 16 residues. CDR3 residues: CASSSTDSKAYNEQFF. CDR3 nucleotide sequence: TGTGCCAGCAGTTCAACTGACAGCAAAGCCTACAATGAGCAGTTCTTC.

This clone was found a few times. V usage is TRBV18 and J usage is TRBJ2-1; TRBD2 agrees at 13 bases. Germline V gives CDR1 KGHSH, CDR2 LQKENI. With V trimmed by 6 bases and J by 12 bases, 11 bases remained unmatched. CDR3 length: 15 residues. The CDR3 spells CASSPPGTSGMVQFF. CDR3 in DNA: TGTGCCAGCTCCCCCCCGGGGACTAGCGGGATGGTGCAGTTCTTC.

This rearrangement joins TRBV7-2 to TRBJ1-5; D perhaps matches TRBD1 (6 bases). The germline V and J ends were trimmed by 1 base and 1 base, with 11 bases remaining between them. The CDR3 has 16 residues. CDR1 SGHTA and CDR2 FQGNSA come from the germline V gene. CDR3 protein: CASSLGGGRSNQPQHF. The DNA of the CDR3 is TGTGCCAGCAGCTTAGGAGGGGGTCGGAGCAATCAGCCCCAGCATTTT.

The genes are TRBV4-1 and TRBJ1-2; D is possibly TRBD1 (5 bases). Germline V gives CDR1 MGHRA, CDR2 YSYEKL. Trimming took off 3 bases at V and 5 bases at J, with 19 bases between the two ends. The CDR3 extends over 16 amino acids. In nucleotides, the CDR3 is TGCGCCAGCAGCCACCCTCTGACAGAATTCAATTATGGCTACACCTTC. It is translated as CASSHPLTEFNYGYTF.

V and J are TRBV19 and TRBJ1-5; D gene uncertain. Trimming removed 4 bases from V and 9 bases from J, with 19 bases in between. This CDR3 region has 15 residues. Germline V gives CDR1 LNHDA, CDR2 SQIVND (reference sequence). CDR3 bases: TGTGCCAGTAGTAGTATGGAGGGCCCTGTTGGGCCCCAGCATTTT. Its protein product is CASSSMEGPVGPQHF.

The V gene is TRBV24-1, the J gene TRBJ2-1; a weak D match, TRBD1 (6 bases). Germline V gives CDR1 KGHDR, CDR2 SFDVKD. Trimming removed 9 bases from V and 5 bases from J, with 16 bases in between. The CDR3 spans 14 residues. CDR3 coding DNA: TGTGCCACCGGAGCGCCGGGACATCACAATGAGCAGTTCTTC. This encodes CATGAPGHHNEQFF.

The chain recombines TRBV30 with TRBJ2-7, with 7 bases fitting TRBD1. The CDR3 has 14 amino acids. The V and J ends lost 1 base and 1 base, in that order; junction bases with no gene match: 4. The germline V gene has CDR1 GTSNPN and CDR2 SVGIG (reference sequence). Here the CDR3 reads CAWSAGGSSYEQYF. The CDR3 DNA is TGTGCCTGGAGTGCAGGGGGTTCATCCTACGAGCAGTACTTC.

The rearrangement joins TRBV29-1 to TRBJ2-7; TRBD1 agrees at 11 bases. The CDR3 has 13 residues. Germline V gene data show CDR1 as SQVTM and CDR2 as ANQGSEA. Losses at the gene ends were 6 bases for V and 6 bases for J; bases not matched to a gene: 7. For the CDR3, the DNA is TGCAGCGTCGAGGGGGACAGGGGGGTCGAGCAGTACTTC. It translates to CSVEGDRGVEQYF.

J is TRBJ1-1 and V is TRBV11-3, with 7 bases aligning to TRBD1. The CDR3 contains 14 residues. V was pared by 5 bases and J by 5 bases, with 8 bases of the junction left unmatched. The germline CDR1 and CDR2 sequences are SGHNT and YENEEA. In nucleotides, the CDR3 is TGTGCCAGCAGCGACAGGGCGGGGGGAACTGAAGCTTTCTTT. As protein: CASSDRAGGTEAFF.

The chain uses TRBV5-1 and TRBJ1-6, with D tentatively TRBD1 (6 bases). The CDR3 covers 15 residues. Germline assignment: CDR1 SGHRS and CDR2 YFSETQ. The germline V and J ends were trimmed by 1 base and 7 bases, with 12 bases remaining between them. The CDR3 loop is CASSLSQGPNSPLHF. The CDR3 DNA reads as TGCGCCAGCAGCTTGTCACAGGGACCAAATTCACCCCTCCACTTT.

Worth noting for this clone: This CDR3 is also generated by other DNA sequences in the sample. The chain combines TRBV5-4 with TRBJ2-2, with D possibly TRBD2 on 5 matching bases. Germline CDR1 is SGHNT and CDR2 is YYREEE (reference sequence). CDR3 length: 16 residues. V was cut by 0 bases and J by 1 base, with 10 bases left in between. CDR3: CASSLGLAGNTGELFF. DNA for the CDR3: TGTGCCAGCAGCTTGGGTCTAGCCGGGAACACCGGGGAGCTGTTTTTT.

The V gene is TRBV5-6, the J gene TRBJ1-2; 9 bases are a match to TRBD1. This CDR3 region has 16 residues. Germline V lookup: CDR1 SGHDT, CDR2 YYEEEE. V dropped 4 bases and J dropped 5; count of bases not matched to a gene: 12. The CDR3 reads CASSRGRTGDHYGYTF. The CDR3, as DNA: TGTGCCAGCAGCCGAGGACGGACAGGGGATCATTATGGCTACACCTTC.

The chain employs TRBV2 and TRBJ1-1, with D perhaps TRBD1 (5 bases). Germline V gene lookup returns CDR1 SNHLY and CDR2 FYNNEI. This CDR3 region has 16 residues. Trimming left V 8 bases short and J 5 bases short, with 24 bases between. The CDR3 protein is CASDLPTQGEETEAFF. The CDR3 DNA reads TGTGCCAGCGATCTACCGACCCAAGGGGAGGAGACTGAAGCTTTCTTT. The whole variable domain, filled in from reference TRBV2 and TRBJ1-1, reads EPEVTQTPSHQVTQMGQEVILRCVPISNHLYFYWYRQILGQKVEFLVSFYNNEISEKSEIFDDQFSVERPDGSNFTLKIRSTKLEDSAMYFCASDLPTQGEETEAFFGQGTRLTVV.

The V call is TRBV5-8, the J call TRBJ2-2, with D possibly TRBD2 on 5 matching bases. Germline values: CDR1 SGHTS, CDR2 YDEGEE. This CDR3 has 15 residues. With 4 bases removed from V and 1 base from J, the gap between germline ends came to 11 bases. In nucleotides, the CDR3 is TGTGCCAGCAGCCCGGGGTGGCTGAACACCGGGGAGCTGTTTTTT. Translation gives CASSPGWLNTGELFF.

J is TRBJ2-7 and V is TRBV28, with a weak D call TRBD2 (6 bases). The length of the CDR3 is 13 residues. The V end was cut by 5 bases, the J end by 6 bases, with 14 bases between. The V gene's germline CDR1 is MDHEN and CDR2 SYDVKM. This CDR3 reads CASSGTLVGEQYF. The CDR3 DNA follows: TGTGCCAGCAGTGGGACTCTGGTCGGCGAGCAGTACTTC.

This clone was recorded only once. Other DNA sequences in the sample encode the same CDR3. V usage is TRBV11-2 and J usage is TRBJ1-3; D uncertain. The V end lost 0 bases, the J end lost 0 bases, and 6 bases lay between the germline ends. In germline, CDR1 is SGHAT, CDR2 FQNNGV. CDR3 size: 15 residues. The CDR3 sequence is CASSLERSSGNTIYF. The CDR3 DNA reads as TGTGCCAGCAGCTTAGAGAGGTCCTCTGGAAACACCATATATTTT.

The chain couples TRBV24-1 to TRBJ2-1, with TRBD2 matching over 7 bases. Germline V CDR1 and CDR2: KGHDR, SFDVKD. Unmatched junction bases numbered 10, after V lost 3 bases and J lost 6 bases. CDR3 length: 16 residues. The CDR3 sequence is CATSDGEGPYTNEQFF. In nucleotides, the CDR3 is TGTGCCACCAGTGATGGGGAGGGCCCATATACCAATGAGCAGTTCTTC.

This clone was counted a few times. CDR3 DNA sequence: TGTGCCAGCTCGACTAGCGGTACCTACGAGCAGTACTTC. It codes for CASSTSGTYEQYF. V gene TRBV6-6 combines with J gene TRBJ2-7, with TRBD2 matching over 9 bases. Germline trimming cut 8 bases from V and 2 bases from J; bases unmatched to any gene: 4. This CDR3 spans 13 amino acids. The germline gives CDR1 MNHNY, CDR2 SVGAGI (reference sequence).

This chain uses TRBV6-5 with TRBJ2-7; 8 nucleotides align to TRBD1. The CDR3 sequence is 12 residues long. CDR1 and CDR2 from the germline V gene are MNHEY and SVGAGI. Trimming cost V 10 bases and J 3 bases; bases outside gene matches: 5. As DNA, the CDR3 is TGTGCCACGTGGGACAGGCTCTACGAGCAGTACTTC. Residues: CATWDRLYEQYF.

V and J are TRBV12-3 or TRBV12-4 and TRBJ1-5; D possibly corresponds to TRBD1 (5 bases). Trimming took off 4 bases at V and 4 bases at J, with 8 bases between the two ends. CDR3 length: 13 amino acids. CDR3: CASSYKGNQPQHF. CDR3 sequence (DNA): TGTGCCAGCAGTTATAAGGGGAATCAGCCCCAGCATTTT.